Listed below are T cell receptor beta chains from one sample, sequenced in a study of T-cell reconstitution after alpha-beta-depleted transplantation in children. TCRdb recomputed calls from the PCR reads with MiXCR, one row per CDR3 protein. The top ten hold around 4.8% of the sample, which has approximately 270,000 distinct CDR3 sequences, roughly a quarter seen once. Here the sequenced sample was PBMCs, mostly from graft donor cells, taken 360 days after TCRalphabeta/CD19-depleted stem cell transplant. The receptors were sampled from a female patient between 2 and 10 years old who had a stem cell transplant for congenital amegakaryocytic thrombocytopenia, so the T cells may come from the graft donor. CDR3s leave out the opening cysteine and the closing phenylalanine or tryptophan. D genes are given only for firm matches.

d_gene: TRBD1
v_gene: TRBV9
CDR3aa: ASSVEGAGGDTQY

d_gene: .
v_gene: TRBV12-3/TRBV12-4
CDR3aa: ASSITTGETQY

d_gene: .
v_gene: TRBV5-1
CDR3aa: ASSSRGSMNTEAF

d_gene: .
v_gene: TRBV27
CDR3aa: ASSLAPPYEQY

d_gene: .
v_gene: TRBV20-1
CDR3aa: SAREGTPYNEQF

d_gene: .
v_gene: TRBV5-1
CDR3aa: ASSLTLGGPTGELF

d_gene: TRBD1
v_gene: TRBV18
CDR3aa: ASSPREGAFTGELF

d_gene: TRBD2
v_gene: TRBV4-1
CDR3aa: ASSQDRVGLAGYNEQF

d_gene: TRBD1
v_gene: TRBV6-5
CDR3aa: ASSYTRDRDHEQF

d_gene: TRBD1
v_gene: TRBV12-3/TRBV12-4
CDR3aa: ASSGTVYEQY

d_gene: TRBD1
v_gene: TRBV7-8
CDR3aa: ASSLTLGQPYEQY

d_gene: TRBD1
v_gene: TRBV20-1
CDR3aa: SARIQGKVGYT

d_gene: .
v_gene: TRBV12-3/TRBV12-4
CDR3aa: ASSGRYTQY

d_gene: .
v_gene: TRBV20-1
CDR3aa: SAREEVGTYEQY

d_gene: TRBD1
v_gene: TRBV7-9
CDR3aa: ASRPTGAYEQY

d_gene: .
v_gene: TRBV7-3
CDR3aa: ASSPRISGYNEQF

d_gene: TRBD2
v_gene: TRBV7-7
CDR3aa: ASSISGLQETQY

d_gene: .
v_gene: TRBV12-3/TRBV12-4
CDR3aa: ASSFWDTHYEQY

d_gene: .
v_gene: TRBV2
CDR3aa: ASSKGGPQPQH

d_gene: .
v_gene: TRBV7-2
CDR3aa: ASSLVSRGGTGELF

d_gene: .
v_gene: TRBV11-2
CDR3aa: ASTPQPGILSSADTQY

d_gene: .
v_gene: TRBV15
CDR3aa: ATSRDLIPNTQY

d_gene: .
v_gene: TRBV3-1
CDR3aa: ASSLGIPDTQY

d_gene: .
v_gene: TRBV10-3
CDR3aa: AISEWIAADTQY

d_gene: TRBD2
v_gene: TRBV29-1
CDR3aa: SVGTSGRQETQY

d_gene: .
v_gene: TRBV6-1
CDR3aa: ASSETGNSYEQY

d_gene: .
v_gene: TRBV12-3/TRBV12-4
CDR3aa: ASRNRESSYNEQF

d_gene: .
v_gene: TRBV9
CDR3aa: ASSVVPPDFSYNEQF

d_gene: TRBD1
v_gene: TRBV7-2
CDR3aa: ASSYRGSYNEQF

d_gene: .
v_gene: TRBV29-1
CDR3aa: VAANTEAF

d_gene: .
v_gene: TRBV24-1
CDR3aa: ATSDAGLQGSPEQF